These 16 T cell receptor beta chains came from one sample sequenced in a study of blood T cell repertoires in COVID-19. Method: immunoSEQ multiplex PCR; TCRdb's copy keeps in-frame clones and lacks some. The sample lists more than 95,000 clones, about four fifths occurring once. Input material: peripheral blood. The receptors derive from an elderly woman with active or convalescent COVID-19.

This clone was counted between two and nine times. The chain combines TRBV6-6 with TRBJ2-2, with TRBD2 matching 11 bases. With 5 bases clipped from V and 1 base from J, the junction kept 12 bases outside the gene matches. Germline V CDR1 and CDR2: MNHNY, SVGAGI (reference sequence). There are 19 residues in the CDR3. CDR3: CASSPGIAGGPWNTGELFF. The CDR3 DNA is TGTGCCAGCAGTCCCGGGATAGCGGGGGGGCCTTGGAACACCGGGGAGCTGTTTTTT.

As for this clone: The same CDR3 can be traced to other DNA sequences in this sample. The chain joins TRBV11-3 to TRBJ2-3; D not certain. The CDR3 is 14 amino acids. Looked up from germline, CDR1 is SGHNT and CDR2 is YENEEA. V shed 2 bases and J shed 0 bases, with 6 bases lying between them. The DNA of the CDR3 is TGTGCCAGCAGCTTAACAACGAGCACAGATACGCAGTATTTT. Translation: CASSLTTSTDTQYF.

This rearrangement joins TRBV7-2 to TRBJ2-7; no clear D. Germline V gives CDR1 SGHTA, CDR2 FQGNSA. This CDR3 is 12 amino acids long. V was shortened by 4 bases and J by 3 bases, with 7 bases between the two germline ends. Here the CDR3 reads CASSSSSYEQYF. Here the CDR3 DNA reads TGTGCCAGCAGCTCCTCGAGCTACGAGCAGTACTTC.

This rearrangement joins TRBV10-1 to TRBJ1-2; D is unresolved. The CDR3 contains 16 residues. Trimming removed 4 bases from V and 1 base from J, with 16 bases in between. Germline V CDR1 and CDR2: WNHNN, SYGVQD (reference sequence). The CDR3, as DNA: TGCGCCAGCAGTGGGATAACAGAAAGATATAACTATGGCTACACCTTC. The encoded protein is CASSGITERYNYGYTF.

The chain combines TRBV28 with TRBJ1-1; the D gene is possibly TRBD1 (5 bases). Germline-derived CDR1 and CDR2 are MDHEN and SYDVKM. V lost 3 bases to trimming and J lost 1 base, with 9 bases between them. The CDR3 totals 14 residues. CDR3: CASSLRQGNTEAFF. The DNA for the CDR3 is TGTGCCAGCAGTTTGAGGCAGGGGAACACTGAAGCTTTCTTT.

The CDR3 is CASSLTAGDGYTF. CDR3 coding DNA: TGTGCCAGCAGCTTAACCGCGGGCGATGGCTACACCTTC. This chain links TRBV7-9 with TRBJ1-2; the D is unclear. Germline lookup yields CDR1 SEHNR and CDR2 FQNEAQ (reference sequence). V dropped 2 bases and J dropped 6 bases, with 10 bases sitting between them. There are 13 residues in the CDR3.

This clone was observed a handful of times. The CDR3, as DNA: TGTGCCAGCAGCTTAGCGCAAGGGGATGGTTCACCCCTCCACTTT. Translated, it gives CASSLAQGDGSPLHF. The rearrangement links TRBV7-9 to TRBJ1-6, with D possibly TRBD1 on 5 matching bases. The CDR3 sequence is 15 residues long. Germline CDR1 SEHNR, CDR2 FQNEAQ (reference sequence). V was trimmed by 0 bases and J by 9 bases, leaving 12 bases between them.

V is TRBV10-3 and J is TRBJ2-3; D is perhaps TRBD1 (5 bases). V was clipped by 4 bases and J by 2 bases, with 13 bases between them. CDR1 is ENHRY, CDR2 SYGVKD, per germline. This CDR3 spans 15 amino acids. This chain's CDR3 is CAISVGSDTTDTQYF. The CDR3 DNA reads TGTGCCATCAGTGTAGGGTCGGACACCACAGATACGCAGTATTTT.

This clone was seen repeatedly, ten times or more. The gene calls are TRBV19 and TRBJ1-1; weak D call: TRBD1 (6 bases). This CDR3 region has 12 residues. V gave up 6 bases and J gave up 7 bases, with 12 bases separating them. Germline loops: CDR1 LNHDA, CDR2 SQIVND (reference sequence). The CDR3 DNA sequence: TGTGCCAGTAGAAGGGGACAAAGTGAAGCTTTCTTT. It translates to CASRRGQSEAFF.

The chain uses TRBV30 and TRBJ2-5; unclear D gene. Germline values: CDR1 GTSNPN, CDR2 SVGIG (reference sequence). This CDR3 contains 13 residues. V was pared by 0 bases and J by 9 bases, with 14 bases between. This CDR3 reads CAWSVHEFAAQYF. CDR3 nucleotide sequence: TGTGCCTGGAGTGTACATGAGTTTGCGGCCCAGTACTTC. The variable domain in full, completed from reference TRBV30 and TRBJ2-5, reads SQTIHQWPATLVQPVGSPLSLECTVEGTSNPNLYWYRQAAGRGLQLLFYSVGIGQISSEVPQNLSASRPQDRQFILSSKKLLLSDSGFYLCAWSVHEFAAQYFGPGTRLLVL.

This chain links TRBV5-1 with TRBJ2-2, with D perhaps TRBD1 (6 bases). The CDR3 is 14 residues long. V lost 4 bases, J lost 5 bases, and 12 bases lay in between. Germline V gene lookup returns CDR1 SGHRS and CDR2 YFSETQ. The CDR3 bases are TGCGCCAGCAGCCTGACAGGTCTAACCGGGGAGCTGTTTTTT. Protein sequence: CASSLTGLTGELFF.

The chain uses TRBV3-1 (or the pseudogene TRBV3-2) and TRBJ1-6; D not resolved. The CDR3 is 13 residues long. V lost 5 bases and J lost 6, with 8 bases in between. Germline CDR1 LGHDT, CDR2 YNNKEL (reference sequence). The CDR3 sequence: CASSSLLNSPLHF. For the CDR3, the DNA is TGTGCCAGCAGCTCCCTCCTTAATTCACCCCTCCACTTT.

This clone was counted between two and nine times. The gene calls are TRBV5-5 and TRBJ2-7, with 8 bases aligning to TRBD1. This CDR3 region has 13 residues. Germline V CDR1 and CDR2: SGHKS, YYEKEE (reference sequence). The trim removed 2 bases at V and 4 bases at J, leaving 2 bases unmatched. The CDR3 sequence is CASSFQGAYEQYF. The CDR3 DNA reads TGTGCCAGCAGCTTTCAGGGGGCTTACGAGCAGTACTTC. Together with reference TRBV5-5 and TRBJ2-7, the CDR3 gives the full variable domain: DAGVTQSPTHLIKTRGQQVTLRCSPISGHKSVSWYQQVLGQGPQFIFQYYEKEERGRGNFPDRFSARQFPNYSSELNVNALLLGDSALYLCASSFQGAYEQYFGPGTRLTVT.

The chain has TRBV24-1 and TRBJ1-5; 9 bases are shared with TRBD1. The CDR3 runs to 14 residues. V lost 10 bases, J lost 2 bases, and 5 bases stayed unmatched. Germline CDR1 and CDR2: KGHDR and SFDVKD. The CDR3 is CATQDRGGNQPQHF. The DNA for the CDR3 is TGTGCCACGCAGGACAGGGGAGGCAATCAGCCCCAGCATTTT.

This clone has a handful of counts. The J gene is TRBJ1-2, the V gene TRBV30; 8 bases line up with TRBD1. The germline CDR1 and CDR2 sequences are GTSNPN and SVGIG (reference sequence). V trimming: 1 base; J trimming: 3 bases; junction bases outside the gene matches: 10. The CDR3 consists of 16 residues. The chain's CDR3 is CAWSADRGDFYYGYTF. CDR3 DNA sequence: TGTGCCTGGAGTGCCGACAGGGGCGATTTCTACTATGGCTACACCTTC.

This sequence joins TRBV19 and TRBJ2-1, with TRBD2 matching over 8 bases. The CDR3 runs 17 residues. Germline assignment: CDR1 LNHDA and CDR2 SQIVND (reference sequence). V lost 2 bases to trimming and J lost 7 bases; unmatched junction nucleotides: 13. The CDR3 sequence is CASSINGRRGGSNEQFF. CDR3 bases: TGTGCCAGTAGTATAAACGGTCGACGGGGGGGCTCGAATGAGCAGTTCTTC.